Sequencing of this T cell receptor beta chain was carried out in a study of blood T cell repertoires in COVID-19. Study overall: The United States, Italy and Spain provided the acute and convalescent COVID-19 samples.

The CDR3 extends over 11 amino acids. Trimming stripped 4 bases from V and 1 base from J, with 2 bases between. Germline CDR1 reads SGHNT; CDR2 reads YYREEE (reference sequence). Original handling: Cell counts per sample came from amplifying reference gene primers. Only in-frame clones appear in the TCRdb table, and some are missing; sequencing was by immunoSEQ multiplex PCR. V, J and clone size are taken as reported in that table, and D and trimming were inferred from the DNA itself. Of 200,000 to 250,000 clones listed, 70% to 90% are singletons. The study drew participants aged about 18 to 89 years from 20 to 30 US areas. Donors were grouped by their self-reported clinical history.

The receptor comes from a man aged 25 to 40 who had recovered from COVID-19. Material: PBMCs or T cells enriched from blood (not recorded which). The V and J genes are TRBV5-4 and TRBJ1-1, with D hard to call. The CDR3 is CASSRNTEAFF. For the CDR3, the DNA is TGTGCCAGCAGCCGGAACACTGAAGCTTTCTTT.